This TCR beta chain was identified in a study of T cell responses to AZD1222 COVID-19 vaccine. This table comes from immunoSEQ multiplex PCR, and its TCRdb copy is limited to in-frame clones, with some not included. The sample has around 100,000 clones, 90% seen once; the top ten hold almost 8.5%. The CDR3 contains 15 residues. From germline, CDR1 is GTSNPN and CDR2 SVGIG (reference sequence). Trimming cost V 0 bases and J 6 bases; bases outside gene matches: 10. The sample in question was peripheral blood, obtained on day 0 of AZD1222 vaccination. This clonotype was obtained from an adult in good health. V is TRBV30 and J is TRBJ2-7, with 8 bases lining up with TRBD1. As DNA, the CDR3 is TGTGCCTGGAGTGTAGGCGGGACAGGTGCACGCGAGCAGTACTTC. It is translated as CAWSVGGTGAREQYF.